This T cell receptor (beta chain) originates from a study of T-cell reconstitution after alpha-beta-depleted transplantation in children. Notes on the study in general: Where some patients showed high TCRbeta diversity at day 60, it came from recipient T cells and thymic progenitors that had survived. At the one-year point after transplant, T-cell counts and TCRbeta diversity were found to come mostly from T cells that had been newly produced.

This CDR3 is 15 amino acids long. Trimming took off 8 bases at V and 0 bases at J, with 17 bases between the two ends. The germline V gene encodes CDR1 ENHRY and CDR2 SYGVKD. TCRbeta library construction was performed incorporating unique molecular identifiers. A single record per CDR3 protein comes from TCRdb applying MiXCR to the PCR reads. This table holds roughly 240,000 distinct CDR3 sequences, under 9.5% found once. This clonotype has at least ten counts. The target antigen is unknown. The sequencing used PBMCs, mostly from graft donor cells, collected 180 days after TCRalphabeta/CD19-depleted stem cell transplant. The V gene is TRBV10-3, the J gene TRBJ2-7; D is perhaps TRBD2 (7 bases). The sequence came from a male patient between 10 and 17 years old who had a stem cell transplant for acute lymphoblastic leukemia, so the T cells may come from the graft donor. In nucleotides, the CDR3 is TGTGCCATCCAGAGGGGGGGCCCTCCCTCCTACGAGCAGTACTTC. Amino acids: CAIQRGGPPSYEQYF.